This T cell receptor beta chain was identified during a study of brain T cells in children with intractable seizures. The time point here: blood from clinic visit 5 months post-surgery; TSC patient then seizure free. Surgery cases with the highest brain T cell transcript signatures were chosen for sequencing. Before surgery, patients took at least one anti-epileptic drug. The CDR3 length is 15 residues. Germline V gives CDR1 SGHDT, CDR2 YYEEEE. Trimming left V 2 bases short and J 4 bases short, with 13 bases between. Turning to this clone: Its antigen is not identified.

Study results and caveats: Absence of clones before surgery may stem from lower sequencing depth. Patients' HCMV serostatus was unknown; virus specificity rests on CDR3 similarity alone.

Method: immunoSEQ multiplex PCR; TCRdb's copy keeps in-frame clones and lacks some. The sample consists of hundreds of thousands of clones, about 94% of them appearing once. The specimen comprised peripheral blood, sampled more than 4 months after surgery. This rearrangement joins TRBV5-6 to TRBJ1-5; possible D gene TRBD1, 5 bases. The source is a boy under three years old with tuberous sclerosis and intractable seizures. CDR3 DNA sequence: TGTGCCAGCAGCTTTGCAGGGCGGGAGAATCAGCCCCAGCATTTT. It translates to CASSFAGRENQPQHF.